This TCR beta chain was sequenced during a study of blood T cell repertoires in COVID-19. Looking at the study overall: Samples of COVID-19 (acute and convalescent) were obtained from the United States, Italy and Spain. Nucleic acid was either cDNA or gDNA, and it came from T cells, B-cell-depleted T cells, or PBMCs.

Under the authors' procedure: Cell counts per sample came from amplifying reference gene primers. This table comes from immunoSEQ multiplex PCR, and its TCRdb copy is limited to in-frame clones, with some not included. That table supplies the V and J calls and clone size; D and trimming were determined from the DNA. This sample has roughly 330,000 clones, with roughly nine tenths found just once. The receptor was derived from a man between 18 and 29 years old who had recovered from COVID-19. The sample was peripheral blood.

DNA of the CDR3: TGCGCCAGCAGCTTGGGACAGCTCAACACCGGGGAGCTGTTTTTT. Encoded protein: CASSLGQLNTGELFF. The gene calls are TRBV5-1 and TRBJ2-2, with D perhaps TRBD1 (5 bases). Deletions cut 0 bases from V and 2 bases from J, with 8 bases between. From germline, CDR1 is SGHRS and CDR2 YFSETQ. CDR3 length equals 15 residues.